A single sample is the source of the 15 T cell receptor beta chains below, sequenced in a study of cytomegalovirus exposure and HLA in healthy donors. 60 Vbeta and 13 Jbeta primers were used in PCR. Repertoires were generated with immunoSEQ multiplex PCR, while TCRdb's copy carries only in-frame clones and drops some. The sample consists of about 160,000 clones, 80% to 85% of them appearing once. Sequences were obtained from PBMCs. The receptor set was obtained from a man between 45 and 60 years old in good health and CMV-seropositive.

The V and J genes are TRBV12-2 and TRBJ1-2; the listed D gene, TRBD1, was not tested against the DNA. TRBV12-2 is flagged as a pseudogene. CDR3 size: 14 residues. CDR3 DNA sequence: TGTGCAAGTCGCTTAGAACCAGGGGTCTATGGCTACACCTTC. It yields the protein CASRLEPGVYGYTF.

This chain connects TRBV10-3 to TRBJ2-3, with 11 bases aligning to TRBD2. CDR1 is ENHRY, CDR2 SYGVKD, per germline. Trimming took 6 bases from V and 1 from J; bases not matched to a gene: 0. The CDR3 spans 14 residues. CDR3 residues: CAIRLAGGTDTQYF. The CDR3, as DNA: TGTGCCATCAGACTAGCGGGGGGCACAGATACGCAGTATTTT.

This sequence joins TRBV5-1 and TRBJ1-1, with D possibly matching TRBD1 (5 bases). V gave up 0 bases and J gave up 1 base, with 10 bases separating them. The CDR3 is 15 amino acids. Germline V CDR1 and CDR2: SGHRS, YFSETQ. CDR3 nucleotide sequence: TGCGCCAGCAGCTTGGGACAGTCCCCGAACACTGAAGCTTTCTTT. As protein: CASSLGQSPNTEAFF.

This clone was seen only once. The chain links TRBV11-2 to TRBJ1-1, with D maybe TRBD1 (5 bases). Between the trimmed V and J ends, which lost 8 bases and 1 base, there was a span of 17 bases. Germline V lookup: CDR1 SGHAT, CDR2 FQNNGV. The CDR3 loop spans 15 amino acids. CDR3 in amino acids: CASGWDWDPNTEAFF. In DNA, the CDR3 is TGTGCCAGCGGCTGGGACTGGGATCCGAACACTGAAGCTTTCTTT.

The chain uses TRBV19 and TRBJ2-2; maybe TRBD2 (5 bases). Between the trimmed V and J ends, which lost 4 bases and 6 bases, there was a span of 18 bases. Germline V gene lookup returns CDR1 LNHDA and CDR2 SQIVND (reference sequence). CDR3 size: 16 residues. CDR3 sequence reads: CASSTGLVGTAGELFF. CDR3 bases: TGTGCCAGTAGTACCGGACTGGTTGGTACCGCCGGGGAGCTGTTTTTT.

This clone appeared a few times. The chain couples TRBV6-1 to TRBJ1-4, with D tentatively TRBD1 (5 bases). The CDR3 is 14 amino acids. V was pared by 4 bases and J by 8 bases, with 14 bases between. Germline CDR1 and CDR2: MNHNS and SASEGT. The CDR3 here is CASSVSGVWEKLFF. Here the CDR3 DNA reads TGTGCCAGCAGTGTGTCGGGGGTTTGGGAAAAACTGTTTTTT.

V gene TRBV7-6 combines with J gene TRBJ2-7; 12 bases line up with TRBD2. Germline V gene sequence: CDR1 SGHVS, CDR2 FNYEAQ. This CDR3 is built from 17 residues. V shed 5 bases and J 0 bases; nucleotides not matched to a gene: 8. The CDR3 DNA sequence: TGTGCCAGCAGCCCACGACTGACTAGCGGGAGCTCCTACGAGCAGTACTTC. Amino acid sequence: CASSPRLTSGSSYEQYF.

The chain links TRBV2 to TRBJ1-5; D is possibly TRBD1 (5 bases). Trimming shortened V by 6 bases and J by 2 bases, and 11 bases separated the two germline ends. This CDR3 is 14 amino acids long. CDR1 and CDR2 (germline): SNHLY, FYNNEI. The CDR3 region has the DNA TGTGCCAGCAGGGACACGGCGGGCAATCAGCCCCAGCATTTT. Translating it yields CASRDTAGNQPQHF.

This chain links TRBV5-4 with TRBJ2-7; perhaps TRBD1 as D (5 bases). The CDR3 loop spans 14 amino acids. The germline V and J ends were trimmed by 2 bases and 1 base, with 10 bases remaining between them. Germline V lookup: CDR1 SGHNT, CDR2 YYREEE (reference sequence). The CDR3 sequence: CASSLSDKSYEQYF. The DNA of the CDR3 is TGTGCCAGCAGCTTATCGGACAAATCCTACGAGCAGTACTTC.

The rearrangement links TRBV2 to TRBJ2-5, with 7 positions matching TRBD1. The CDR3 has 14 amino acids. Germline V gene sequence: CDR1 SNHLY, CDR2 FYNNEI. V gave up 8 bases and J gave up 5 bases; unmatched junction bases: 11. CDR3 nucleotides: TGTGCCAGCGATAAACCACAGACAGGGGAGACCCAGTACTTC. The encoded protein is CASDKPQTGETQYF. Full variable domain (outside the CDR3, taken from reference TRBV2 and TRBJ2-5): EPEVTQTPSHQVTQMGQEVILRCVPISNHLYFYWYRQILGQKVEFLVSFYNNEISEKSEIFDDQFSVERPDGSNFTLKIRSTKLEDSAMYFCASDKPQTGETQYFGPGTRLLVL.

The genes are TRBV6-1 and TRBJ1-6, with 10 bases fitting TRBD1. The CDR3 spans 17 residues. V was pared by 2 bases and J by 5 bases, with 6 bases of the junction left unmatched. Looked up from germline, CDR1 is MNHNS and CDR2 is SASEGT. For the CDR3, the DNA is TGTGCCAGCAGTGAATTGAGGACAGGGGGAAATAATTCACCCCTCCACTTT. Translating it yields CASSELRTGGNNSPLHF.

The rearrangement uses TRBV9 and TRBJ2-6; maybe TRBD1 (5 bases). V was trimmed by 2 bases and J by 0 bases, leaving 6 bases between them. The CDR3 runs 15 residues. CDR1 and CDR2 from the germline V gene are SGDLS and YYNGEE. CDR3 amino acids: CASSVDSSGANVLTF. As DNA, the CDR3 is TGTGCCAGCAGCGTCGACAGCTCTGGGGCCAACGTCCTGACTTTC.

This clone was seen a few times. The rearrangement links TRBV13 to TRBJ2-7; TRBD2 matches 7 bases. J gave up 2 bases and V 5 bases, and 9 bases lay outside the gene matches. Germline lookup yields CDR1 PRHDT and CDR2 FYEKMQ (reference sequence). The CDR3 spans 15 residues. CDR3 region: CASSGFGGSPYEQYF. CDR3 coding DNA: TGTGCCAGCAGCGGTTTCGGCGGGAGCCCCTACGAGCAGTACTTC.

The J gene is TRBJ2-5, the V gene TRBV7-9, with TRBD1 matching 10 bases. The DNA matches TRBJ2-7 better at its end, which makes the J call doubtful. This CDR3 is built from 15 residues. CDR1 is SEHNR and CDR2 is FQNEAQ in the germline V gene (reference sequence). The CDR3 DNA follows: TGTGCCAGCAGCTCCGGGACAGGGGTCTCCTACGAGCAGTACTTC. Its translation is CASSSGTGVSYEQYF.

The chain joins TRBV30 to TRBJ2-7, with D possibly being TRBD2 (5 bases). V lost 2 bases and J 0 bases, leaving 14 bases between the germline ends. Germline V gene sequence: CDR1 GTSNPN, CDR2 SVGIG (reference sequence). This CDR3 spans 15 amino acids. CDR3 sequence reads: CAWSRGLTSSYEQYF. The DNA of the CDR3 is TGTGCCTGGAGTCGGGGTTTGACAAGCTCCTACGAGCAGTACTTC.